Described below is a single T cell receptor (beta chain) sequence and its context. No antigen is known for it. It has no much larger one-base neighbor in the sample; base qualities were not kept. This sample is part of a study of draining lymph node invasion in breast cancer (dated by TCRdb to the early 2020s). Background on the whole study: Nodal metastasis was diagnosed by histology and cytokeratin immunohistochemistry and confirmed by EpCAM/CD45 flow cytometry. In a separate targeted assay, sorted memory regulatory T cells and memory conventional CD4 T cells were compared across breast cancer tissues by bulk TCR-beta CDR3 sequencing. In the separate targeted TCR sequencing, lymph nodes from a handful of patients were covered, and primary tumors were sequenced for three of those patients. From each patient, matched non-invaded and tumor-invaded tumor-draining lymph nodes and the primary tumor were collected, and both Treg and Tconv subsets were profiled.

The library relied on bulk RNA-seq. Instrument on record: Illumina HiSeq 2500. The authors' pipeline ran thus. For the separate targeted TCR-seq dataset, MiXCR version 2.1.5 with default parameters extracted and quantified CDR3 sequences from raw reads. In the separate targeted TCR-seq dataset, TCR-beta clones were defined by the combination of V gene, J gene and CDR3 sequence. The separate targeted TCR-seq dataset was filtered by first dropping clones with fewer than three counts and then keeping only the 90% most strongly expressed clones in each sample. The separate targeted TCR-seq dataset calculated Treg-Tconv overlap for each tissue as the number of shared clones divided by the total number of Treg clones, multiplied by 100. TCRdb handled the public reads itself, with Q25 trimming in fastp and clone calling in MiXCR, and kept productive beta chains. Rows are unified per CDR3 protein, each entry keeping the most common DNA and genes. The authors' filters were not applied to this entry. For this sample there are about 1,900 distinct CDR3 sequences; 85% to 90% appear just once. The ten biggest clones cover approximately 2.5% of the sample.

The CDR3 contains 18 residues, cysteine and phenylalanine counted. The sequence is cut down to CDR3 DNA, 54 bases in frame from base 1. Per the germline V gene, SGHRS is the CDR1 and YFSETQ is the CDR2. The V end loses 4 bases and the J end loses 2 bases, and a stretch of 21 bases separates them. For memory conventional CD4 T cells, the sort was based on CD4+ CD45RA- CD25- cells. Tumor-draining lymph nodes were classified as non-invaded or invaded according to the absence or presence of metastatic tumor cells. Before staining and sorting, T cells were pre-enriched using a Miltenyi Pan T Cell isolation kit. Primary tumors were characterized by immunohistochemistry for estrogen receptor, progesterone receptor, HER2 and Ki-67. Fresh surgical tissue was processed within a few hours after surgery by being cut into small fragments. Tissue fragments were enzymatically digested with Liberase TL plus DNase for about 20 minutes and filtered through a 40-micrometer strainer. Sorting used a BD FACS Aria II with roughly 96-99% purity, after DAPI live/dead staining. Sorted cells were lysed in TCL buffer, and RNA was purified using a Norgen Single Cell RNA purification kit that included DNase treatment.

Findings and caveats that apply to the study as a whole: Some of the top 100 tumor clones were detected in invaded and non-invaded nodes, suggesting recirculation between tumor and draining nodes. According to the targeted TCR-seq data, Tregs appeared to be more clonally expanded than Tconvs in every tissue, and both subsets had lower diversity in tumor than in lymph nodes. TCRs shared between the Treg and Tconv subsets were viewed as suggestive of, but not proof of, a common clonal origin. Roughly 12-22% of Treg TCRs were shared with Tconvs per tissue, interpreted as suggesting peripheral Treg induction. Whether Treg conversion occurred in a given organ or whether converted Tregs recirculated between nodes and tumor could not be resolved from the data. The tumor top-100 clone tracking analysis was possible in only a couple of patients.

The sequencing input was sorted memory CD4+ effector T cells from a lymph node. The sample's cell subset or site label is to be understood as: CD45RA-negative sorted CD4+ T cells (memory Tconv or effector/memory Treg). The source of this sequence is a female donor with luminal breast cancer. This chain joins TRBV5-1 to TRBJ2-2, and TRBD1 may be the D gene, going by 7 matching bases. The DNA sequence reads TGCGCCAGCAGCCGGAGGGAGGTCGACAGGGAAAACACCGGGGAGCTGTTTTTT. Its translation is CASSRREVDRENTGELFF.